One sample yielded the 9 T cell receptor beta chains listed below, sequenced in a study of OX40 agonist ivuxolimab in advanced cancers. This table comes from immunoSEQ multiplex PCR, and its TCRdb copy is limited to in-frame clones, with some not included. The table includes tens of thousands of clones, 80% to 85% detected once. The sequenced sample was CD4+ or CD8+ T cells sorted from blood, obtained in a trial of the OX40 agonist ivuxolimab. These receptors were obtained from an adult with an advanced solid tumor such as melanoma, head and neck, liver or kidney cancer.

This clone is labeled medium-sized (0.01 to 0.1%). This chain connects TRBV28 to TRBJ2-7, with 7 bases fitting TRBD1. The CDR3 length is 12 residues. The germline CDR1 and CDR2 sequences are MDHEN and SYDVKM. After removal of 5 bases from V and 12 bases from J, the junction contained 10 bases not matched to a gene. Here the CDR3 DNA reads TGTGCCAGCAGTCGGATTGGGACAGCGTCGTACTTC. Translation: CASSRIGTASYF.

The rearrangement links TRBV4-1 to TRBJ2-3; 10 bases are a match to TRBD2. The V gene's germline CDR1 is MGHRA and CDR2 YSYEKL. The CDR3 covers 16 residues. J lost 2 bases, V lost 2 bases, and 4 bases had no gene match. The CDR3 region has the DNA TGCGCCAGCAGCCAAAAACTAGCGGGGATCACAGATACGCAGTATTTT. Residues: CASSQKLAGITDTQYF.

DNA of the CDR3: TGTGCCAGCAGTTATGTCTCCCAGGGCCAAGAGACCCAGTACTTC. It encodes CASSYVSQGQETQYF. This chain joins TRBV6-5 and TRBJ2-5; tentative D call: TRBD1 (5 bases). The germline V gene has CDR1 MNHEY and CDR2 SVGAGI. The CDR3 consists of 15 residues. V dropped 3 bases and J dropped 1 base, with 12 bases sitting between them.

The CDR3 loop is CASQKPGLTKETQYF. The CDR3 nucleotides read TGTGCCAGCCAAAAGCCGGGACTAACAAAAGAGACCCAGTACTTC. The gene calls are TRBV2 and TRBJ2-5; 7 nucleotides agree with TRBD2. Trimming removed 8 bases from V and 3 bases from J; junction bases left unmatched: 12. Germline CDR1 and CDR2: SNHLY and FYNNEI. This CDR3 has 15 residues.

The chain has TRBV6-4 and TRBJ2-2, with 9 bases that match TRBD2. V lost 5 bases, J lost 2 bases, and 6 bases stayed unmatched. CDR1 is MRHNA, CDR2 SNTAGT, per germline. The CDR3 consists of 16 residues. The CDR3 loop reads CASSTGGRANTGELFF. The CDR3 DNA reads TGTGCCAGCAGTACTGGCGGGAGGGCCAACACCGGGGAGCTGTTTTTT.

This chain joins TRBV21-1 and TRBJ2-3; the D call TRBD2 from the table was never checked on the DNA. TRBV21-1 is described as a pseudogene. CDR3 length: 9 residues. CDR3 amino acids: CVCTDTQYF. The CDR3 DNA sequence: TGTGTCTGCACAGATACGCAGTATTTT.

This sequence joins TRBV6-1 and TRBJ2-7; D unresolved. The CDR3 is made up of 12 amino acids. Trimming shortened V by 5 bases and J by 2 bases, and 7 bases separated the two germline ends. CDR1 is MNHNS and CDR2 is SASEGT in the germline V gene. The CDR3: CASSMDPYEQYF. CDR3 bases: TGTGCCAGCAGTATGGACCCCTACGAGCAGTACTTC.

The chain carries TRBV4-1 and TRBJ2-6, with 9 positions matching TRBD1. V shed 4 bases, J shed 0 bases, and the junction held 13 bases outside the gene matches. CDR1 is MGHRA and CDR2 is YSYEKL in the germline V gene. The CDR3 is made up of 20 amino acids. DNA for the CDR3: TGCGCCAGCAGCCGCATGGGATGGACAGGGGTTAGCTCTGGGGCCAACGTCCTGACTTTC. Its translation: CASSRMGWTGVSSGANVLTF.

The chain joins TRBV19 to TRBJ1-2; perhaps TRBD1 as D (5 bases). The CDR3 is made up of 14 amino acids. V lost 5 bases and J lost 6, with 16 bases in between. Germline CDR1 reads LNHDA; CDR2 reads SQIVND (reference sequence). The DNA for the CDR3 is TGTGCCAGTAGTCCCGGGACTATCACGGATGGCTACACCTTC. Protein: CASSPGTITDGYTF.